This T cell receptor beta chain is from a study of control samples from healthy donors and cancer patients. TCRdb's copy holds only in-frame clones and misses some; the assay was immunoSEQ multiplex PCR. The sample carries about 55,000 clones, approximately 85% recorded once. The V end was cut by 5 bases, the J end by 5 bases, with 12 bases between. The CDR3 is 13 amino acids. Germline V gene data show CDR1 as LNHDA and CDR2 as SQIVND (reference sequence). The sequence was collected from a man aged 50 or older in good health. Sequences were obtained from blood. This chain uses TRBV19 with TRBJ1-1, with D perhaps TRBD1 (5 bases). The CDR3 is CASSFLGGTEAFF. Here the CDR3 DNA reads TGTGCCAGTAGTTTCCTGGGGGGGACTGAAGCTTTCTTT.